Listed below are T cell receptor beta chains from one sample, sequenced in a study of cytomegalovirus exposure and HLA in healthy donors. Here immunoSEQ multiplex PCR was the method, and the copy in TCRdb shows in-frame clones only, minus some. The data contain roughly 130,000 clones, about 83% of them singletons. The specimen sequenced was PBMCs. These receptors all stem from a girl aged 2 to 9 in good health and CMV-seronegative. The CDR3 runs from the conserved cysteine through the conserved F or W.

v_gene	CDR3aa
TRBV7-9	CASSARGRGPLGWDTQYF
TRBV6-5	CASSYGTSGHNEQFF
TRBV14	CASSQARGQSSYNEQFF
TRBV27	CASKTVTDTQYF
TRBV4-1	CASSQAAQGTATGELFF
TRBV29-1	CSVEKDSFREQYF
TRBV30	CAWSFLSPPTDTQYF
TRBV5-6	CASSLFSGITDTQYF
TRBV6-6	CASSFLPGQPNYGYTF
TRBV28	CASSQRTAPKYEQYF
TRBV18	CASSPPTANPQETQYF
TRBV27	CASSVRPGLATYEQYF
TRBV28	CASNQGVNQPQHF
TRBV4-1	CASSLVGDTQYF